What follows are 20 T cell receptor beta chains derived from one specimen sequenced in a study of blood T cell repertoires in COVID-19. The data were produced by immunoSEQ multiplex PCR, yet TCRdb's version contains in-frame clones alone and is incomplete. The data contain 70,000 to 95,000 clones, around four fifths of them singletons. Sequencing was carried out using peripheral blood. The receptor source for this set is a woman aged 60-75 years with acute or convalescent COVID-19.

This clone is a singleton in its sample. The gene calls are TRBV7-2 and TRBJ1-6, with D maybe TRBD1 (6 bases). The germline CDR1 and CDR2 sequences are SGHTA and FQGNSA. This CDR3 region has 17 residues. The V gene lost 3 bases and the J gene lost 4 bases, with 16 bases spanning the gap. In DNA form, the CDR3 reads TGTGCCAGCAGCTTGGGCCCCCCCGGGACATATAATTCACCCCTCCACTTT. This codes for CASSLGPPGTYNSPLHF. Supplemented by reference TRBV7-2 and TRBJ1-6, the full variable domain reads GAGVSQSPSNKVTEKGKDVELRCDPISGHTALYWYRQSLGQGLEFLIYFQGNSAPDKSGLPSDRFSAERTGGSVSTLTIQRTQQEDSAVYLCASSLGPPGTYNSPLHFGNGTRLTVT.

DNA of the CDR3: TGTGCCAGCAGTTTATTGGGCGGAGGGACTGAAGCTTTCTTT. Amino acids: CASSLLGGGTEAFF. V gene TRBV27 combines with J gene TRBJ1-1, with unresolved D. This CDR3 contains 14 residues. Germline CDR1 MNHEY, CDR2 SMNVEV (reference sequence). Trimming took 1 base from V and 5 from J, leaving 11 bases between them.

J is TRBJ2-3 and V is TRBV9; 8 nucleotides match TRBD1. The V gene's germline CDR1 is SGDLS and CDR2 YYNGEE. The CDR3 extends over 12 amino acids. Losses at the gene ends were 7 bases for V and 6 bases for J; bases not matched to a gene: 4. The CDR3 nucleotides are TGTGCCAGCGGACAGGGAGTGGATACGCAGTATTTT. It specifies CASGQGVDTQYF.

This sequence joins TRBV10-3 and TRBJ1-2, with D perhaps TRBD1 (5 bases). Germline V lookup: CDR1 ENHRY, CDR2 SYGVKD. CDR3 length: 15 amino acids. Trimming removed 3 bases at V and 0 bases at J, with 11 bases between. CDR3 DNA: TGTGCCATCAGTGACCGGTCGGGGGCTAACTATGGCTACACCTTC. It is translated as CAISDRSGANYGYTF.

The chain employs TRBV30 and TRBJ1-2, with a weak D call TRBD1 (5 bases). CDR3 size: 12 residues. Germline V gene sequence: CDR1 GTSNPN, CDR2 SVGIG (reference sequence). V was cut by 4 bases and J by 7 bases, with 13 bases left in between. CDR3 DNA sequence: TGTGCCTGGACCCCGGCGGGGGGTGGCTACACCTTC. This gives the protein CAWTPAGGGYTF.

V gene TRBV14 combines with J gene TRBJ1-1; D unclear. Germline CDR1 reads SGHDN; CDR2 reads FVKESK. This CDR3 has 13 residues. Trimming removed 1 base from V and 9 bases from J, with 12 bases in between. CDR3 protein: CASSQGSHSKAFF. CDR3 bases: TGTGCCAGCAGCCAAGGGTCCCACAGCAAAGCTTTCTTT. The full variable domain, rest sourced from reference TRBV14 and TRBJ1-1, is EAGVTQFPSHSVIEKGQTVTLRCDPISGHDNLYWYRRVMGKEIKFLLHFVKESKQDESGMPNNRFLAERTGGTYSTLKVQPAELEDSGVYFCASSQGSHSKAFFGQGTRLTVV.

The chain couples TRBV5-1 to TRBJ1-1, with TRBD1 identical over 7 bases. With V trimmed by 4 bases and J by 0 bases, 3 bases remained unmatched. The CDR3 consists of 14 residues. CDR1 SGHRS and CDR2 YFSETQ come from the germline V gene. CDR3 residues: CASSRGTVNTEAFF. Here the CDR3 DNA reads TGCGCCAGCAGCCGAGGGACAGTGAACACTGAAGCTTTCTTT.

This clone was observed a handful of times. The V gene is TRBV18, the J gene TRBJ1-1, with 9 bases that match TRBD1. Per germline, CDR1 KGHSH and CDR2 LQKENI. The CDR3 runs 15 residues. The ends lost 4 bases at V and 2 bases at J; junction bases unmatched: 5. The CDR3 sequence: CASSLRTGENTEAFF. The CDR3 region has the DNA TGTGCCAGCTCACTTAGGACAGGGGAAAACACTGAAGCTTTCTTT.

The chain recombines TRBV11-2 with TRBJ2-1; D is ambiguous. CDR1 is SGHAT and CDR2 is FQNNGV in the germline V gene. V lost 1 base to trimming and J lost 0 bases, with 7 bases between them. The CDR3 is 15 residues long. In nucleotides, the CDR3 is TGTGCCAGCAGCTTAGGACGGAGCTCCTACAATGAGCAGTTCTTC. Translated, it gives CASSLGRSSYNEQFF.

The rearrangement uses TRBV6-5 and TRBJ2-7, with 9 positions matching TRBD2. Germline trimming cut 5 bases from V and 3 bases from J; bases unmatched to any gene: 8. The CDR3 is 15 amino acids. Germline loops: CDR1 MNHEY, CDR2 SVGAGI. DNA for the CDR3: TGTGCCAGCAGTAGTTGGACTAGCGCAATCTACGAGCAGTACTTC. It yields the protein CASSSWTSAIYEQYF.

The chain is built from TRBV2 and TRBJ1-1; TRBD1 aligns across 7 bases. The V gene's germline CDR1 is SNHLY and CDR2 FYNNEI. This CDR3 contains 12 residues. V was clipped by 5 bases and J by 10 bases; unmatched bases: 7. The CDR3 is CASSTTGFVAFF. The CDR3 DNA follows: TGTGCCAGCAGTACGACAGGGTTCGTAGCTTTCTTT.

The rearrangement uses TRBV10-2 and TRBJ1-2; D is perhaps TRBD1 (5 bases). The V end was cut by 4 bases, the J end by 3 bases, with 9 bases between. The CDR3 contains 13 residues. Germline loops: CDR1 WSHSY, CDR2 SAAADI. The CDR3 region is CASSGQIDYGYTF. In DNA, the CDR3 is TGCGCCAGCAGTGGACAGATAGACTATGGCTACACCTTC.

The chain carries TRBV28 and TRBJ1-5; maybe TRBD1 (5 bases). With 5 bases removed from V and 9 bases from J, the gap between germline ends came to 17 bases. CDR1 and CDR2 from the germline V gene are MDHEN and SYDVKM. The CDR3 spans 14 residues. CDR3: CASSLDTRLSPQHF. The DNA for the CDR3 is TGTGCCAGCAGTCTGGACACGCGATTATCGCCCCAGCATTTT.

The J gene is TRBJ2-3, the V gene TRBV28; 9 positions agree with TRBD2. The CDR3 contains 17 residues. Germline values: CDR1 MDHEN, CDR2 SYDVKM. Losses at the gene ends were 6 bases for V and 1 base for J; bases not matched to a gene: 11. This CDR3 reads CASSPNPRLAGTDTQYF. CDR3 nucleotide sequence: TGTGCCAGCAGCCCCAACCCAAGACTAGCGGGCACAGATACGCAGTATTTT.

V usage is TRBV7-8 and J usage is TRBJ2-2; 8 bases fit TRBD2. This CDR3 has 14 amino acids. CDR1 SGHVS and CDR2 FQNEAQ come from the germline V gene. J lost 6 bases, V lost 5 bases, and 5 bases had no gene match. DNA for the CDR3: TGTGCCAGCAGCCGTTCGGGGGGGGCCGGGGAGCTGTTTTTT. The encoded protein is CASSRSGGAGELFF.

This clone was counted a few times. The V and J genes are TRBV6-6 and TRBJ1-4; D might be TRBD1 (5 bases). The V end lost 2 bases, the J end lost 2 bases, and 9 bases lay between the germline ends. CDR3 size: 15 residues. CDR1 and CDR2 (germline): MNHNY, SVGAGI (reference sequence). CDR3 in DNA: TGTGCCAGCAGTTACGGCAGGGATACTAATGAAAAACTGTTTTTT. The encoded protein is CASSYGRDTNEKLFF.

The chain is built from TRBV6-2 or TRBV6-3 and TRBJ1-3; D might be TRBD1 (5 bases). Germline assignment: CDR1 MNHEY and CDR2 SVGEGT. V was trimmed by 6 bases and J by 2 bases, leaving 14 bases between them. There are 15 residues in the CDR3. Here the CDR3 DNA reads TGTGCCAGCAGCCTCCGGGGGGGACCTGGAAACACCATATATTTT. Translating it yields CASSLRGGPGNTIYF.

This clone was observed a single time. The V call is TRBV28, the J call TRBJ2-3, with TRBD2 matching 10 bases. V gave up 7 bases and J gave up 0 bases; unmatched junction bases: 13. CDR3 size: 18 residues. Per germline, CDR1 MDHEN and CDR2 SYDVKM. Here the CDR3 reads CASTMTSGPPGSTDTQYF. The CDR3 DNA reads TGTGCCAGCACCATGACTAGCGGGCCCCCGGGAAGCACAGATACGCAGTATTTT.

This clone was seen a handful of times. This chain connects TRBV11-2 to TRBJ2-7, with D possibly TRBD1 on 6 matching bases. The CDR3 has 15 residues. V lost 1 base and J lost 3, with 13 bases in between. The germline V gene has CDR1 SGHAT and CDR2 FQNNGV. CDR3 in DNA: TGTGCCAGCAGCTTAGTACAGGGTATAAACTACGAGCAGTACTTC. It specifies CASSLVQGINYEQYF. The full variable domain, rest sourced from reference TRBV11-2 and TRBJ2-7, is EAGVAQSPRYKIIEKRQSVAFWCNPISGHATLYWYQQILGQGPKLLIQFQNNGVVDDSQLPKDRFSAERLKGVDSTLKIQPAKLEDSAVYLCASSLVQGINYEQYFGPGTRLTVT.

CDR3 sequence: CASSVDPAYNQPQHF. The CDR3 DNA reads as TGTGCCAGCAGCGTAGATCCCGCGTACAATCAGCCCCAGCATTTT. The chain is built from TRBV9 and TRBJ1-5, with D unclear. Between the trimmed V and J ends, which lost 0 bases and 3 bases, there was a span of 10 bases. CDR3 size: 15 residues. Germline values: CDR1 SGDLS, CDR2 YYNGEE.